The T cell receptor beta chain described here comes from a study of chemoradiotherapy in HPV16-positive cancers. At the level of the study: A couple of HPV16-positive patients' cells yielded candidate HPV-specific clones and common motifs.

Concerning this clone: Its antigen is still unknown.

Samples were taken several times over chemoradiotherapy. Using immunoSEQ multiplex PCR, the repertoire was profiled, and TCRdb retains in-frame clones only, with some absent. The table shows tens of thousands of clones, with 80% to 90% occurring only once. Study results and caveats: Candidate HPV-specific clones and E7-related TCR motifs grew in tumor during treatment. The functional HPV-specific definition rests on just a couple of HPV16-positive patients.

Trimming removed 8 bases from V and 3 bases from J, with 14 bases in between. The germline V gene has CDR1 MDHEN and CDR2 SYDVKM. The CDR3 is 13 residues long. This chain connects TRBV28 to TRBJ2-7; D perhaps matches TRBD2 (5 bases). The TCR comes from a human donor with HPV-associated anogenital cancer. The sequenced sample was blood, obtained from a patient who underwent chemoradiotherapy. The CDR3 coding sequence is TGTGCCAGCTTAGGAGACGGGAACTACGAGCAGTACTTC. Protein product: CASLGDGNYEQYF.